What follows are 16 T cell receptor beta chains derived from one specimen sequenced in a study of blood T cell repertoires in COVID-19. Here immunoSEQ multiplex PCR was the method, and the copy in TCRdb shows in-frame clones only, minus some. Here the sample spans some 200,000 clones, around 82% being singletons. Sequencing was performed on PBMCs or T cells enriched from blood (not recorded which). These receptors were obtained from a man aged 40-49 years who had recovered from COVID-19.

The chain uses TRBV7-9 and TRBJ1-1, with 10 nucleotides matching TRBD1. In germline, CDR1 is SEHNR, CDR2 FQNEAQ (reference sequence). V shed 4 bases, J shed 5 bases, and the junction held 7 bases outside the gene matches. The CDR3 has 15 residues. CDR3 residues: CASSSKTGGWTEAFF. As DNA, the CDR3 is TGTGCCAGCAGCTCTAAGACAGGGGGCTGGACTGAAGCTTTCTTT.

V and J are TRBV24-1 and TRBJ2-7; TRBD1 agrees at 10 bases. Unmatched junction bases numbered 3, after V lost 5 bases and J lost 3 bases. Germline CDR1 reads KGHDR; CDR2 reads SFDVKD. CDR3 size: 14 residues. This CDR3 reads CATSGTGGNYEQYF. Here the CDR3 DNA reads TGTGCCACCAGTGGGACAGGGGGTAACTACGAGCAGTACTTC.

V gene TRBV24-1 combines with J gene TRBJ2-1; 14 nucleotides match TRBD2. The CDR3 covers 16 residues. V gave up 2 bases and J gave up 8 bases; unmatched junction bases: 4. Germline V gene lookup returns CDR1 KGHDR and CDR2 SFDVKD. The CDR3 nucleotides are TGTGCCACCAGTGATTCGACTAGCGGGAGGGCCTATGAGCAGTTCTTC. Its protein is CATSDSTSGRAYEQFF.

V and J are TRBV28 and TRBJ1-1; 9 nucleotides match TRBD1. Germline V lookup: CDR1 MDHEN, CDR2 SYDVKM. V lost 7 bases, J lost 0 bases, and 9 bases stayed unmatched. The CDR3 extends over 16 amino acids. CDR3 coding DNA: TGTGCCAGCACCGTCACCGGGACAGGGATGAACACTGAAGCTTTCTTT. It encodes CASTVTGTGMNTEAFF.

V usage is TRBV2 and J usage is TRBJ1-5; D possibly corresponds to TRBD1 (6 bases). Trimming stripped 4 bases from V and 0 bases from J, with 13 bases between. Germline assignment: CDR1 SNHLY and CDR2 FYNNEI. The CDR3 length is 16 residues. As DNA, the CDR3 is TGTGCCAGCAGTGTCCGGGGGGGCCATAGCAATCAGCCCCAGCATTTT. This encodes CASSVRGGHSNQPQHF. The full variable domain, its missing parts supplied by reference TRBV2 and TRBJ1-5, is EPEVTQTPSHQVTQMGQEVILRCVPISNHLYFYWYRQILGQKVEFLVSFYNNEISEKSEIFDDQFSVERPDGSNFTLKIRSTKLEDSAMYFCASSVRGGHSNQPQHFGDGTRLSIL.

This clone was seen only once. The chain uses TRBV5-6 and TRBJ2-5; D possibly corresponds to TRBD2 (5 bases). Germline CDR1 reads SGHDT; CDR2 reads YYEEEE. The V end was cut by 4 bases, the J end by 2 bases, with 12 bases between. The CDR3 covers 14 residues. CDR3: CASSRAEAQETQYF. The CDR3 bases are TGTGCCAGCAGCCGAGCGGAGGCACAAGAGACCCAGTACTTC. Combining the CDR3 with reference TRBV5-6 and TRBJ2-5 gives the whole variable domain DAGVTQSPTHLIKTRGQQVTLRCSPKSGHDTVSWYQQALGQGPQFIFQYYEEEERQRGNFPDRFSGHQFPNYSSELNVNALLLGDSALYLCASSRAEAQETQYFGPGTRLLVL.

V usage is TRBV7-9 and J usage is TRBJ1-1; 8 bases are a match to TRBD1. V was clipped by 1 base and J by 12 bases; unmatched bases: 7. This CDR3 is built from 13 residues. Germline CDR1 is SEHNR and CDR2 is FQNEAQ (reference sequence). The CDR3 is CASSLEVGDRPFF. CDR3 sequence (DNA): TGTGCCAGCAGCTTAGAGGTGGGGGACAGGCCTTTCTTT.

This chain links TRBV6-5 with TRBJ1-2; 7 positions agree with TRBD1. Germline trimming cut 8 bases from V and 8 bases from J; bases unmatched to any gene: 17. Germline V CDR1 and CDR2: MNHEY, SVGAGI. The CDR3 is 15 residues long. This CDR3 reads CASFKNQGVTGGYTF. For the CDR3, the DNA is TGTGCCAGCTTTAAAAACCAGGGGGTGACGGGAGGCTACACCTTC.

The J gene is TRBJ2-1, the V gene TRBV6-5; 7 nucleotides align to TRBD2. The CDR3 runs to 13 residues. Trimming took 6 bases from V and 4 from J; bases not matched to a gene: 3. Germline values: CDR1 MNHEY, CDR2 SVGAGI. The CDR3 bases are TGTGCCAGCAGACGCGGGGGTTACAATGAGCAGTTCTTC. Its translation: CASRRGGYNEQFF.

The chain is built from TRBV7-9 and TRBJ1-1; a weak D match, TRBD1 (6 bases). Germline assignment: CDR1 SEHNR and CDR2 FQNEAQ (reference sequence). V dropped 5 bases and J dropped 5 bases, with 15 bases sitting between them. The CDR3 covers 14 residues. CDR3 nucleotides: TGTGCCAGCAGCCAGGCGGGGGCATGGACTGAAGCTTTCTTT. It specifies CASSQAGAWTEAFF.

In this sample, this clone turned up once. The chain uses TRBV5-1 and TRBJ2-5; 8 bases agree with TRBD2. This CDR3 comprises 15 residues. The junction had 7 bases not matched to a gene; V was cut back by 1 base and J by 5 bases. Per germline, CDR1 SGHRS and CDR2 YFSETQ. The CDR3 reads CASSLLREGDETQYF. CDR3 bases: TGCGCCAGCAGCTTGCTACGGGAGGGGGACGAGACCCAGTACTTC.

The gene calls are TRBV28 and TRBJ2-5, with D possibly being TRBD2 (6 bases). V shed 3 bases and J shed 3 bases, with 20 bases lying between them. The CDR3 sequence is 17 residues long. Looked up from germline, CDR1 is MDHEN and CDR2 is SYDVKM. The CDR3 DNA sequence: TGTGCCAGCAGTTTCCCGCTAGCGATCGGCCTTAAAGAGACCCAGTACTTC. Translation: CASSFPLAIGLKETQYF. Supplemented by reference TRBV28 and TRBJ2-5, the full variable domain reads DVKVTQSSRYLVKRTGEKVFLECVQDMDHENMFWYRQDPGLGLRLIYFSYDVKMKEKGDIPEGYSVSREKKERFSLILESASTNQTSMYLCASSFPLAIGLKETQYFGPGTRLLVL.

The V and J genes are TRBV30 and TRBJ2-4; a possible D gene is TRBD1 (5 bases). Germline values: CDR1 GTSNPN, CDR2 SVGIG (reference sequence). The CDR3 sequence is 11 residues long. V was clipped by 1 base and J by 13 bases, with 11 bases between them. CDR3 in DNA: TGTGCCTGGAGTGAAGGGGAATTACAGTACTTC. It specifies CAWSEGELQYF.

The DNA of the CDR3 is TGTGCCAGCAGCTCCTTGCGGACAGGGGGCACTGAAGCTTTCTTT. This translates into CASSSLRTGGTEAFF. The J gene is TRBJ1-1, the V gene TRBV7-8, with 10 bases aligning to TRBD1. The CDR3 length is 15 residues. Trimming cost V 4 bases and J 4 bases; bases outside gene matches: 6. Germline V gene data show CDR1 as SGHVS and CDR2 as FQNEAQ.

CDR3 sequence: CAISSLRTGAGSRTDTQYF. The CDR3 DNA sequence: TGTGCCATCTCTTCCCTCCGGACCGGAGCGGGTAGTCGTACAGATACGCAGTATTTT. This chain links TRBV27 with TRBJ2-3; TRBD2 is a possible D gene (6 bases). The V end was cut by 10 bases, the J end by 3 bases, with 32 bases between. The CDR3 contains 19 residues. Germline CDR1 reads MNHEY; CDR2 reads SMNVEV (reference sequence).

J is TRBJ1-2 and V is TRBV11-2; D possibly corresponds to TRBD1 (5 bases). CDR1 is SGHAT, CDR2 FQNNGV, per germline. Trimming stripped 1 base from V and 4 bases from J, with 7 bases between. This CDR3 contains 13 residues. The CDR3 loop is CASSLGQSYGYTF. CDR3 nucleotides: TGTGCCAGCAGCTTAGGACAGAGCTATGGCTACACCTTC.